The rows below give T cell receptor beta chains drawn from one sample of a study of blood T cell repertoires in COVID-19. Libraries were prepared by immunoSEQ multiplex PCR; TCRdb keeps only in-frame clonotypes and omits some of them. The profile shows roughly 120,000 clones, roughly 85% of them singletons. Sample: peripheral blood. These TCRs come from a woman older than 75 with active or convalescent COVID-19. Each CDR3 is given with its conserved first and last residue. D genes are given only for firm matches. Some rows mark clone size as missing; the rest say once, few, many or name a class of expanded clone.

CDR3: CASSLVLAGGPGGEQFF
DNA: TGTGCCAGCAGCTTGGTGCTAGCGGGAGGGCCGGGCGGTGAGCAGTTCTTC
D: TRBD2
J: TRBJ2-1
size: NA
V: TRBV5-6

CDR3: CASSYSGAGAFYEQYF
DNA: TGTGCCAGCAGTTACTCGGGAGCGGGAGCGTTCTACGAGCAGTACTTC
D: TRBD2
J: TRBJ2-7
size: NA
V: TRBV6-5

CDR3: CAVPRGSYGYTF
DNA: TGTGCCGTCCCCCGGGGATCCTATGGCTACACCTTC
D: NA
J: TRBJ1-2
size: once
V: TRBV19

CDR3: CASSMAGARNQPQHF
DNA: TGTGCCAGTAGTATGGCGGGGGCCAGGAATCAGCCCCAGCATTTT
D: NA
J: TRBJ1-5
size: NA
V: TRBV19

CDR3: CASNGQGGAGYTF
DNA: TGTGCCAGCAATGGACAGGGAGGAGCTGGCTACACCTTC
D: TRBD1
J: TRBJ1-2
size: NA
V: TRBV2

CDR3: CASSYSSGRINEQFF
DNA: TGTGCCAGCAGCTATTCTAGCGGGAGGATCAATGAGCAGTTCTTC
D: TRBD2
J: TRBJ2-1
size: NA
V: TRBV11-2

CDR3: CASSGRGQNFYEQYF
DNA: TGTGCCAGCAGCGGAAGGGGACAGAACTTCTACGAGCAGTACTTC
D: TRBD1
J: TRBJ2-7
size: many
V: TRBV14

CDR3: CASSQSPGAYGYTF
DNA: TGCGCCAGCAGCCAATCCCCTGGTGCGTATGGCTACACCTTC
D: NA
J: TRBJ1-2
size: NA
V: TRBV4-3

CDR3: CASSIYFTGELFF
DNA: TGTGCCAGTAGTATATACTTCACCGGGGAGCTGTTTTTT
D: NA
J: TRBJ2-2
size: NA
V: TRBV19

CDR3: CASRGLAESYEQYF
DNA: TGTGCCAGCAGAGGACTAGCGGAAAGCTACGAGCAGTACTTC
D: TRBD2
J: TRBJ2-7
size: NA
V: TRBV6-5

CDR3: CATRGPDSPLHF
DNA: TGTGCCACCAGGGGGCCCGATTCACCCCTCCACTTT
D: TRBD1
J: TRBJ1-6
size: NA
V: TRBV2

CDR3: CASSPLPWDRGGYTF
DNA: TGTGCCAGCTCACCACTACCGTGGGACAGGGGCGGCTACACCTTC
D: TRBD1
J: TRBJ1-2
size: once
V: TRBV18

CDR3: CASSWGLAETQYF
DNA: TGTGCCAGCAGCTGGGGACTAGCCGAGACCCAGTACTTC
D: TRBD2
J: TRBJ2-5
size: NA
V: TRBV7-8

CDR3: CASGRSGTGDNEKLFF
DNA: TGTGCTAGTGGTCGTTCCGGGACAGGGGATAATGAAAAACTGTTTTTT
D: TRBD1
J: TRBJ1-4
size: many
V: TRBV12-5

CDR3: CASSERTAQETQYF
DNA: TGTGCCAGCAGTGAAAGGACAGCACAAGAGACCCAGTACTTC
D: NA
J: TRBJ2-5
size: NA
V: TRBV2

CDR3: CASSQGAFESPLHF
DNA: TGTGCCAGCAGCCAAGGGGCCTTTGAATCACCCCTCCACTTT
D: NA
J: TRBJ1-6
size: NA
V: TRBV4-2

CDR3: CASSSGVVGPDTQYF
DNA: TGTGCCAGCAGCTCCGGGGTAGTGGGCCCGGATACGCAGTATTTT
D: NA
J: TRBJ2-3
size: NA
V: TRBV11-2

CDR3: CASSPGIFNEQFF
DNA: TGTGCCAGCAGCCCCGGGATCTTCAATGAGCAGTTCTTC
D: NA
J: TRBJ2-1
size: many
V: TRBV11-3

CDR3: CASSLGSREQYEQYF
DNA: TGTGCCAGCAGCTTGGGTTCGCGGGAACAATACGAGCAGTACTTC
D: NA
J: TRBJ2-7
size: NA
V: TRBV5-4

CDR3: CASRTGASTDTQYF
DNA: TGTGCCAGCAGGACAGGGGCTAGCACAGATACGCAGTATTTT
D: TRBD1
J: TRBJ2-3
size: NA
V: TRBV19

CDR3: CASSFNRAANEKLFF
DNA: TGTGCCAGCAGTTTCAACAGGGCCGCTAATGAAAAACTGTTTTTT
D: NA
J: TRBJ1-4
size: NA
V: TRBV6-2/TRBV6-3

CDR3: CASSSVREGNTEAFF
DNA: TGTGCCAGCAGCTCTGTTCGGGAGGGGAACACTGAAGCTTTCTTT
D: NA
J: TRBJ1-1
size: NA
V: TRBV5-6

CDR3: CASSDGGRGEAFF
DNA: TGTGCCAGCAGTGATGGGGGCCGGGGTGAAGCTTTCTTT
D: NA
J: TRBJ1-1
size: NA
V: TRBV6-1

CDR3: CASSLPLAGYTDTQYF
DNA: TGTGCCAGCAGCTTACCGCTAGCGGGATACACAGATACGCAGTATTTT
D: TRBD2
J: TRBJ2-3
size: NA
V: TRBV11-2

CDR3: CASSLDGGQQFF
DNA: TGTGCCAGCAGCTTAGATGGCGGTCAGCAGTTCTTC
D: NA
J: TRBJ2-1
size: NA
V: TRBV7-2

CDR3: CASSDGDYYEQYF
DNA: TGTGCCAGCAGCGACGGGGATTACTACGAGCAGTACTTC
D: NA
J: TRBJ2-7
size: NA
V: TRBV7-8

CDR3: CASSSGGVRAFF
DNA: TGTGCCAGCAGTTCGGGGGGGGTTCGCGCTTTCTTT
D: NA
J: TRBJ1-1
size: NA
V: TRBV28

CDR3: CASRGHLNTEAFF
DNA: TGTGCCAGCAGGGGACATTTGAACACTGAAGCTTTCTTT
D: NA
J: TRBJ1-1
size: NA
V: TRBV2

CDR3: CATSSGQGFFQPQHF
DNA: TGTGCCACCAGCAGCGGACAGGGGTTCTTTCAGCCCCAGCATTTT
D: TRBD1
J: TRBJ1-5
size: NA
V: TRBV15

CDR3: CAWSRGNKQYF
DNA: TGTGCCTGGAGTCGAGGGAATAAGCAGTACTTC
D: NA
J: TRBJ2-7
size: once
V: TRBV30

CDR3: CASSDLGQANTEAFF
DNA: TGTGCCAGCAGTGACTTAGGACAGGCGAACACTGAAGCTTTCTTT
D: TRBD1
J: TRBJ1-1
size: NA
V: TRBV2

CDR3: CASSPLAGGINEQFF
DNA: TGTGCCAGCAGTCCTCTAGCGGGAGGCATTAATGAGCAGTTCTTC
D: TRBD2
J: TRBJ2-1
size: NA
V: TRBV5-4

CDR3: CAISGDRATEAFF
DNA: TGTGCCATCAGTGGAGACAGGGCAACTGAAGCTTTCTTT
D: TRBD1
J: TRBJ1-1
size: NA
V: TRBV10-3

CDR3: CASSPPQGRFEQYF
DNA: TGTGCCAGCTCACCACCGCAGGGCCGTTTCGAGCAGTACTTC
D: NA
J: TRBJ2-7
size: NA
V: TRBV18

CDR3: CASTGNNEQFF
DNA: TGTGCCAGCACCGGGAACAATGAGCAGTTCTTC
D: NA
J: TRBJ2-1
size: NA
V: TRBV19

CDR3: CSVGDSLVSPLHF
DNA: TGCAGCGTTGGGGACAGTTTGGTTTCACCCCTCCACTTT
D: TRBD1
J: TRBJ1-6
size: few
V: TRBV29-1

CDR3: CASRMTNGQSYNEQFF
DNA: TGCGCCAGCAGGATGACTAACGGCCAATCATACAATGAGCAGTTCTTC
D: NA
J: TRBJ2-1
size: NA
V: TRBV5-1

CDR3: CASSHPGTGNEQYF
DNA: TGTGCCAGCAGCCATCCCGGGACAGGGAACGAGCAGTACTTC
D: TRBD1
J: TRBJ2-7
size: NA
V: TRBV4-2

CDR3: CASSPMTGVNEKLFF
DNA: TGTGCCAGCTCACCAATGACAGGGGTGAATGAAAAACTGTTTTTT
D: TRBD1
J: TRBJ1-4
size: NA
V: TRBV18

CDR3: CASSVQGLVGGELFF
DNA: TGTGCCAGCAGTGTTCAAGGACTAGTCGGCGGGGAGCTGTTTTTT
D: TRBD2
J: TRBJ2-2
size: NA
V: TRBV2

CDR3: CASSGSEGNTEAFF
DNA: TGTGCCAGCAGTGGATCGGAGGGGAACACTGAAGCTTTCTTT
D: NA
J: TRBJ1-1
size: NA
V: TRBV28